Listed below are T cell receptor beta chains from one sample, sequenced in a study of T-cell memory formation after mild COVID-19. One entry per CDR3 protein results from TCRdb running MiXCR on the 5' RACE reads. Counted here are some 250,000 distinct CDR3 sequences, 18% occurring once; the ten biggest clones make up more than 20%. The sequenced sample was PBMCs or a T cell subset sorted from them (not recorded which). These receptor sequences come from a man aged 18 to 29 who had mild COVID-19 (a few samples of this study predate the infection). Cell type and time point are not known. Each CDR3 is given with its conserved first and last residue. A D gene is named only where the DNA matches it firmly. The size of a clone is reported for some rows only, either as once, few or many, or as a class for expanded clones.

size,J,length,D,V,CDR3,DNA
few,TRBJ1-2,17,.,TRBV5-1,CASSLYRAGRTNYGYTF,TGCGCCAGCAGCTTATATCGTGCGGGACGTACTAACTATGGCTACACCTTC
few,TRBJ2-6,17,TRBD1,TRBV7-8,CASSVTGFSSGANVLTF,TGTGCCAGCAGCGTGACAGGGTTCTCCTCTGGGGCCAACGTCCTGACTTTC
once,TRBJ1-3,16,TRBD1,TRBV5-1,CASSPWTGTSGNTIYF,TGCGCCAGCAGCCCCTGGACAGGAACCAGCGGAAACACCATATATTTT
few,TRBJ2-6,16,.,TRBV6-2/TRBV6-3,CASSYALLVGANVLTF,TGTGCCAGCAGTTACGCCCTACTAGTTGGGGCCAACGTCCTGACTTTC
.,TRBJ1-6,16,TRBD1,TRBV6-2/TRBV6-3,CASSVPWTGGDSPLHF,TGTGCCAGCAGCGTACCATGGACAGGGGGCGATTCACCCCTCCACTTT
few,TRBJ2-1,13,TRBD2,TRBV29-1,CSVPAGAPNEQFF,TGCAGCGTCCCAGCGGGGGCCCCCAATGAGCAGTTCTTC
few,TRBJ2-3,15,.,TRBV12-3/TRBV12-4,CASSLQPSGTDTQYF,TGTGCCAGCAGTTTACAGCCTAGCGGCACAGATACGCAGTATTTT
many,TRBJ1-6,14,.,TRBV5-1,CASSLEGKDSPLHF,TGCGCCAGCAGCTTGGAGGGGAAGGATTCACCCCTCCACTTT
.,TRBJ1-1,13,.,TRBV2,CATPADMNTEAFF,TGTGCCACCCCGGCAGACATGAACACTGAAGCTTTCTTT
.,TRBJ1-5,19,.,TRBV19,CASSIDRDALIYSNQPQHF,TGTGCCAGTAGTATAGACCGGGACGCACTCATTTATAGCAATCAGCCCCAGCATTTT
.,TRBJ2-1,12,.,TRBV9,CASSEPDNEQFF,TGTGCCAGCAGCGAACCCGACAATGAGCAGTTCTTC
many,TRBJ2-1,16,TRBD1,TRBV7-2,CASSLWGQASVNEQFF,TGTGCCAGCAGCTTATGGGGACAGGCGTCCGTCAATGAGCAGTTCTTC
many,TRBJ2-3,12,.,TRBV15,CATSRTGDTQYF,TGTGCCACCAGCAGAACAGGGGATACGCAGTATTTT
.,TRBJ2-1,12,.,TRBV11-2,CASRWVSNEQFF,TGTGCCAGCAGATGGGTCTCCAATGAGCAGTTCTTC
.,TRBJ1-3,16,TRBD1,TRBV7-9,CASSLAEQGAGNTIYF,TGTGCCAGCAGCTTAGCAGAACAGGGGGCTGGAAACACCATATATTTT
few,TRBJ1-4,14,.,TRBV6-1,CASSEQGLYEKLFF,TGTGCCAGCAGTGAGCAGGGGTTATATGAAAAACTGTTTTTT
few,TRBJ1-2,13,TRBD1,TRBV15,CATRRDRGYGYTF,TGTGCCACCAGACGTGACAGGGGGTATGGCTACACCTTC
.,TRBJ2-7,16,TRBD1,TRBV7-9,CASSPPSQGEDYEQYF,TGTGCCAGCAGCCCCCCTTCGCAGGGGGAAGACTACGAGCAGTACTTC
.,TRBJ2-2,15,TRBD2,TRBV29-1,CSVTLAGKNTGELFF,TGCAGCGTTACACTAGCGGGGAAGAACACCGGGGAGCTGTTTTTT
.,TRBJ1-3,17,.,TRBV7-2,CASSLGLIRSSGNTIYF,TGTGCCAGCAGCTTAGGTCTGATACGGTCCTCGGGAAACACCATATATTTT
.,TRBJ2-3,13,.,TRBV4-3,CASSLHRRDTQYF,TGCGCCAGCAGCCTGCACAGGAGAGATACGCAGTATTTT
few,TRBJ2-6,17,.,TRBV5-1,CASSHPDIYSGANVLTF,TGCGCCAGCAGCCATCCGGACATATACTCTGGGGCCAACGTCCTGACTTTC
.,TRBJ2-7,13,TRBD1,TRBV11-2,CASSRQGFHEQYF,TGTGCCAGCAGTCGACAGGGTTTCCACGAGCAGTACTTC
few,TRBJ2-1,13,.,TRBV3-1,CASSQFREGGQFF,TGTGCCAGCAGCCAATTCCGTGAGGGGGGGCAGTTCTTC